One and the same sample provided the 18 T cell receptor beta chains below, sequenced in a study of metastatic and nonmetastatic thyroid tumors. TCRdb used MiXCR to call clones anew from the PCR reads. This sample has about 25,000 clones, with roughly 20% found just once. None of the patients had undergone any treatment ahead of thyroid surgery. The source material was adjacent normal tissue. The source is a female donor with papillary thyroid cancer or a benign thyroid nodule (not recorded which). Some clones in this sample may be carry-over from other donors' samples.

This clone was observed at least ten times. This sequence joins TRBV28 and TRBJ2-3, with a weak D call TRBD2 (6 bases). The CDR3 is 18 residues long. In germline, CDR1 is MDHEN, CDR2 SYDVKM. Trimming cost V 3 bases and J 0 bases, with 19 bases left between them. CDR3 coding DNA: TGTGCCAGCAGTTTCCGTGTCGCGCGGGATGAGAGCACAGATACGCAGTATTTT. Its translation: CASSFRVARDESTDTQYF. The whole variable domain, filled in from reference TRBV28 and TRBJ2-3, reads DVKVTQSSRYLVKRTGEKVFLECVQDMDHENMFWYRQDPGLGLRLIYFSYDVKMKEKGDIPEGYSVSREKKERFSLILESASTNQTSMYLCASSFRVARDESTDTQYFGPGTRLTVL.

This clone showed up many times. The genes are TRBV20-1 and TRBJ2-5, with D possibly TRBD1 on 5 matching bases. V was clipped by 5 bases and J by 2 bases, with 9 bases between them. CDR1 and CDR2 (germline): DFQATT, SNEGSKA (reference sequence). CDR3 length: 12 amino acids. The CDR3 bases are TGCAGTGCTTTGACAGATCAAGAGACCCAGTACTTC. This sequence encodes CSALTDQETQYF.

This clone came up many times. The chain couples TRBV20-1 to TRBJ2-6, with D unclear. The CDR3 is 13 residues long. With 4 bases removed from V and 4 bases from J, the gap between germline ends came to 8 bases. Germline CDR1 reads DFQATT; CDR2 reads SNEGSKA (reference sequence). CDR3 sequence reads: CSAIVAGANVLTF. CDR3 DNA: TGCAGTGCTATAGTTGCCGGGGCCAACGTCCTGACTTTC.

The table lists this clone with many counts. J is TRBJ2-5 and V is TRBV28, with 7 bases aligning to TRBD1. This CDR3 has 15 amino acids. J lost 2 bases, V lost 7 bases, and 10 bases had no gene match. Germline CDR1 is MDHEN and CDR2 is SYDVKM. The CDR3 nucleotides are TGTGCCAGCACCTCAAGGGGGCATGGGCAAGAGACCCAGTACTTC. It translates to CASTSRGHGQETQYF.

This clone showed up just a few times. One end of the junction does not line up with germline, which may come from a read error. This chain links TRBV28 with TRBJ1-1; TRBD1 agrees at 9 bases. This CDR3 is 16 amino acids long. CDR1 and CDR2 (germline): MDHEN, SYDVKM. This CDR3 reads CASNLFWDRANTEAFF. In DNA form, the CDR3 reads TGTGCCAGCAATTTATTCTGGGACAGGGCGAACACTGAAGCTTTCTTT.

This clone was seen many times. The genes are TRBV20-1 and TRBJ2-1; TRBD1 aligns across 9 bases. The V gene end was trimmed by 1 base and the J gene end by 5 bases; junction bases not matched to a gene: 9. This CDR3 has 16 residues. CDR1 DFQATT and CDR2 SNEGSKA come from the germline V gene (reference sequence). The CDR3 region has the DNA TGCAGTGCTAGAGCCGCCGGGACAGGGAGCGACAATGAGCAGTTCTTC. Protein sequence: CSARAAGTGSDNEQFF.

This clone was counted ten times or more. The chain is built from TRBV7-2 and TRBJ1-4; D is undetermined. The CDR3 has 15 amino acids. With 1 base removed from V and 0 bases from J, the gap between germline ends came to 6 bases. Per germline, CDR1 SGHTA and CDR2 FQGNSA. CDR3 DNA sequence: TGTGCCAGCAGCTTAGAAGGGCCAACTAATGAAAAACTGTTTTTT. As protein: CASSLEGPTNEKLFF.

This clone was counted only a few times. CDR3 amino acids: CSADNRGSYEQYF. The CDR3 bases are TGCAGTGCCGATAACAGGGGTTCCTACGAGCAGTACTTC. The chain is built from TRBV20-1 and TRBJ2-7; 7 positions agree with TRBD1. The CDR3 sequence is 13 residues long. CDR1 is DFQATT, CDR2 SNEGSKA, per germline (reference sequence). After removal of 6 bases from V and 1 base from J, the junction contained 6 bases not matched to a gene.

This clone was counted at least ten times. The gene calls are TRBV6-5 and TRBJ2-5; D gene unclear. This CDR3 is 13 amino acids long. Germline V gives CDR1 MNHEY, CDR2 SVGAGI. V was clipped by 3 bases and J by 5 bases, with 10 bases between them. CDR3 sequence reads: CASSYGLGETQYF. The CDR3 DNA sequence: TGTGCCAGCAGTTATGGGCTAGGGGAGACCCAGTACTTC.

By frequency in the sample, this clone is medium-sized. This chain uses TRBV2 with TRBJ1-1; 10 bases map to TRBD1. J was trimmed by 0 bases and V by 7 bases; bases with no gene match: 5. The CDR3 contains 15 residues. Germline-derived CDR1 and CDR2 are SNHLY and FYNNEI. The CDR3 here is CASTSDRGLNTEAFF. The CDR3 nucleotides are TGTGCCAGCACGAGCGACAGGGGGCTGAACACTGAAGCTTTCTTT. Complete variable domain (other parts from reference TRBV2 and TRBJ1-1): EPEVTQTPSHQVTQMGQEVILRCVPISNHLYFYWYRQILGQKVEFLVSFYNNEISEKSEIFDDQFSVERPDGSNFTLKIRSTKLEDSAMYFCASTSDRGLNTEAFFGQGTRLTVV.

This clone was recorded at least ten times. V gene TRBV7-2 combines with J gene TRBJ2-1, with D perhaps matching TRBD1 or TRBD2 (5 bases each). There are 15 residues in the CDR3. The V end was cut by 5 bases, the J end by 15 bases, with 26 bases between. The germline V gene has CDR1 SGHTA and CDR2 FQGNSA. In nucleotides, the CDR3 is TGTGCCAGCAGCCAAGAGTCCGGGACCGCCTCCCAGGGGTTCTTC. Its protein is CASSQESGTASQGFF.

Judged by abundance, this clone is medium-sized (0.01 to 0.1%). The J gene is TRBJ1-5, the V gene TRBV2; D remains ambiguous. CDR1 SNHLY and CDR2 FYNNEI come from the germline V gene. This CDR3 contains 15 residues. V lost 5 bases and J lost 0, with 11 bases in between. CDR3 in DNA: TGTGCCAGCAGTCGTAGAAGAGATAGCAATCAGCCCCAGCATTTT. Encoded protein: CASSRRRDSNQPQHF.

This clone showed up many times. This chain uses TRBV20-1 with TRBJ2-3; 8 positions agree with TRBD1. V shed 3 bases and J 2 bases; nucleotides not matched to a gene: 7. The length of the CDR3 is 15 residues. Germline assignment: CDR1 DFQATT and CDR2 SNEGSKA (reference sequence). The CDR3 DNA reads as TGCAGTGCTAGCAAGGTGACAGGGGACACAGATACGCAGTATTTT. This gives the protein CSASKVTGDTDTQYF.

This clone was detected ten times or more. The DNA of the CDR3 is TGTGCCAGTCTCTCTCTGCTGAACACTGAAGCTTTCTTT. Its translation is CASLSLLNTEAFF. The chain combines TRBV19 with TRBJ1-1; D is undetermined. This CDR3 has 13 amino acids. V was clipped by 8 bases and J by 0 bases, with 10 bases between them. Germline values: CDR1 LNHDA, CDR2 SQIVND (reference sequence).

This clone was seen a few times. This rearrangement joins TRBV28 to TRBJ2-7; 7 bases match TRBD1. The ends lost 5 bases at V and 6 bases at J; junction bases unmatched: 13. The CDR3 is made up of 15 amino acids. CDR1 and CDR2 (germline): MDHEN, SYDVKM. For the CDR3, the DNA is TGTGCCAGCAGTCCAGCCAGGGGGAGCATGGGCGAGCAGTACTTC. Residues: CASSPARGSMGEQYF.

In its sample, this clone was seen many times. Mismatch with germline at one junction end may stem from a read error. The sample has other DNA sequences that encode this CDR3 too. The rearrangement uses TRBV20-1 and TRBJ2-7; D is perhaps TRBD1 (6 bases). Germline CDR1 reads DFQATT; CDR2 reads SNEGSKA (reference sequence). This CDR3 region has 18 residues. CDR3 DNA sequence: TGCAGCGCTATGAGCACGAATCTAAGGGGGAATAACCCCTACGAGCAGTACTTC. Amino acids: CSAMSTNLRGNNPYEQYF.

This clone has at least ten counts. The J gene is TRBJ2-1, the V gene TRBV13; D call uncertain. The CDR3 runs to 16 residues. The germline V gene encodes CDR1 PRHDT and CDR2 FYEKMQ (reference sequence). The germline V and J ends were trimmed by 5 bases and 0 bases, with 14 bases remaining between them. For the CDR3, the DNA is TGTGCCAGCAGCCCTACCGACGTAAGCTCCTACAATGAGCAGTTCTTC. Amino acid sequence: CASSPTDVSSYNEQFF.

As regards this clone: A much larger clone lies a single base off, so this may be a read error. The same CDR3 arises from other DNA sequences in this sample as well. This chain's CDR3 is CASSQGALSPLRF. The CDR3 DNA sequence: TGTGCCAGCAGCCAAGGGGCACTGTCGCCCCTCCGCTTT. The rearrangement uses TRBV3-1 and TRBJ1-6; D call uncertain. The CDR3 consists of 13 residues. CDR1 is LGHDT, CDR2 YNNKEL, per germline (reference sequence).